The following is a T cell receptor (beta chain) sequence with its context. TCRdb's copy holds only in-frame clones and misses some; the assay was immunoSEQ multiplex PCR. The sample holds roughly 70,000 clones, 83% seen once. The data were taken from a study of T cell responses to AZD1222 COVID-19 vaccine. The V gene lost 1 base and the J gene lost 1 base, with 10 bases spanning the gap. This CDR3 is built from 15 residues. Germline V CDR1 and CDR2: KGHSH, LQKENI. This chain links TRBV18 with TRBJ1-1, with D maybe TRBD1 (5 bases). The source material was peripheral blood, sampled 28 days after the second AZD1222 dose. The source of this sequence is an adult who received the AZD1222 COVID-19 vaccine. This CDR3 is CASSPLAGRNTEAFF. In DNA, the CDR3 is TGTGCCAGCTCACCACTGGCGGGACGGAACACTGAAGCTTTCTTT.